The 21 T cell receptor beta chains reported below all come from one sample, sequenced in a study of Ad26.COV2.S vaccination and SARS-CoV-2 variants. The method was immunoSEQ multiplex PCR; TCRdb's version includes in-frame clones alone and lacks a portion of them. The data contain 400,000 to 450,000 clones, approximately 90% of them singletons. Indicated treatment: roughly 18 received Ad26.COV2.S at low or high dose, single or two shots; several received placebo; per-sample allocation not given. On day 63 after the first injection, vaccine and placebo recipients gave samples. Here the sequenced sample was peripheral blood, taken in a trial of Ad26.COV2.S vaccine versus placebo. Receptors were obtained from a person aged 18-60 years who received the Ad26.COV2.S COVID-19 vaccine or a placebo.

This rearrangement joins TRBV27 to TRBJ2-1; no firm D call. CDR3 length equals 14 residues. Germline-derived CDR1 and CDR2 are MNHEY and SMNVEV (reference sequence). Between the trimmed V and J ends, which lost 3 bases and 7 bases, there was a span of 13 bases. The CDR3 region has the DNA TGTGCCAGCAGTTTGAGGCTAGGCCCTAATGAGCAGTTCTTC. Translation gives CASSLRLGPNEQFF.

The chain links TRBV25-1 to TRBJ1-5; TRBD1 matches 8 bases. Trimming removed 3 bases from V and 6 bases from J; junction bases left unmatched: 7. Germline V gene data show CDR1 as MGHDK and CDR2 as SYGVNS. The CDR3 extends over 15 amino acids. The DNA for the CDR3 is TGTGCCAGCAGTGACAATCGACAGGGGTTTCAGCCCCAGCATTTT. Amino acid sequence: CASSDNRQGFQPQHF.

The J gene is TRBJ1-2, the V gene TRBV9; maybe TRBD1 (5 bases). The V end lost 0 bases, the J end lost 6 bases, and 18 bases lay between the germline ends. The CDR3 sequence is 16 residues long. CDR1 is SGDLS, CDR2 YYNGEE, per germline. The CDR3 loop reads CASSVAKDGEGDGYTF. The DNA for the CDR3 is TGTGCCAGCAGCGTAGCTAAAGACGGTGAAGGGGATGGCTACACCTTC.

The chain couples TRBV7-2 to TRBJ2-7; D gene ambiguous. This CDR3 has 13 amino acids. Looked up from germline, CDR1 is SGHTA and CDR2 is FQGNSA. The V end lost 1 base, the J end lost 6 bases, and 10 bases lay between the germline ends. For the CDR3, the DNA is TGTGCCAGCAGCTTAGTTCCCTACGGCGAGCAGTACTTC. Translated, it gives CASSLVPYGEQYF.

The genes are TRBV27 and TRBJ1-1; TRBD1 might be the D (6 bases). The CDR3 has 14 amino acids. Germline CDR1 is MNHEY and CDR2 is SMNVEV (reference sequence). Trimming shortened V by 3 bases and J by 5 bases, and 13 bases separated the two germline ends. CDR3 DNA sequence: TGTGCCAGCAGTTTGGGGGGCAGGATTACTGAAGCTTTCTTT. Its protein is CASSLGGRITEAFF.

The CDR3 region is CASSYDRDLPYGYTF. CDR3 DNA sequence: TGTGCCAGCAGTTACGACCGGGACCTACCTTATGGCTACACCTTC. The rearrangement uses TRBV6-5 and TRBJ1-2, with D possibly TRBD1 on 5 matching bases. CDR1 is MNHEY, CDR2 SVGAGI, per germline. The V and J ends lost 2 bases and 5 bases respectively, with 15 bases between them. The CDR3 spans 15 residues.

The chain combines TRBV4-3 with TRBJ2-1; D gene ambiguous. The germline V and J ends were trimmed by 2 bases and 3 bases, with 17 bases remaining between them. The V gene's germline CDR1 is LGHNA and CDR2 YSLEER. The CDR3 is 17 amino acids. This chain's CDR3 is CASSQFPGSLVYNEQFF. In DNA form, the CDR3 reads TGCGCCAGCAGCCAATTCCCTGGAAGCCTAGTCTACAATGAGCAGTTCTTC.

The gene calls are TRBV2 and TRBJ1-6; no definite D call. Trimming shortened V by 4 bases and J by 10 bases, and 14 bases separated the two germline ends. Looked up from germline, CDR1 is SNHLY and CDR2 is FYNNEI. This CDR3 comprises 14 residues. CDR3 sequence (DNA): TGTGCCAGCAGTGTTAACGGGCAGTCATCACCCCTCCACTTT. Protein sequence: CASSVNGQSSPLHF.

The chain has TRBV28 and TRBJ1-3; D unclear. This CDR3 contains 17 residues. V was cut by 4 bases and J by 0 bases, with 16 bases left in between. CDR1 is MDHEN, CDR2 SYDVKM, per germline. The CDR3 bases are TGTGCCAGCAGTTCCCCGGTTGACGTCCTCTCTGGAAACACCATATATTTT. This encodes CASSSPVDVLSGNTIYF.

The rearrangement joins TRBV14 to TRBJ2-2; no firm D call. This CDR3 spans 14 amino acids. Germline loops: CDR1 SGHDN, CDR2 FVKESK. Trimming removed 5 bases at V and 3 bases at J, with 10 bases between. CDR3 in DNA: TGTGCCAGCAGCTGGAATGTGGACACCGGGGAGCTGTTTTTT. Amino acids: CASSWNVDTGELFF.

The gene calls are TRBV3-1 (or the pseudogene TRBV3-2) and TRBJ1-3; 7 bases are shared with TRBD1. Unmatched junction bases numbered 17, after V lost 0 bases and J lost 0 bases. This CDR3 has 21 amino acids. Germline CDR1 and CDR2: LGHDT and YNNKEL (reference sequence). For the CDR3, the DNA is TGTGCCAGCAGCCAAGACCCACCATTTGGACAGGAAGAGACCTCTGGAAACACCATATATTTT. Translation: CASSQDPPFGQEETSGNTIYF.

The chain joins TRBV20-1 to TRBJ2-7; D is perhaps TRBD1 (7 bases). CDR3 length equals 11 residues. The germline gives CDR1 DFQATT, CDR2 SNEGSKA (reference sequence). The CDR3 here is CSAGQSYEQYF. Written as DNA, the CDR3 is TGCAGCGCGGGACAGTCCTACGAGCAGTACTTC.

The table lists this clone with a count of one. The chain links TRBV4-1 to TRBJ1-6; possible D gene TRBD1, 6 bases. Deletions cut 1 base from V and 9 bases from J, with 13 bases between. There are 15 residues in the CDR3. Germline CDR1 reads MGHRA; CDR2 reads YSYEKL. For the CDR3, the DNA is TGCGCCAGCAGCCAAGGGTCAGGGGACGGTTCACCCCTCCACTTT. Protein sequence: CASSQGSGDGSPLHF.

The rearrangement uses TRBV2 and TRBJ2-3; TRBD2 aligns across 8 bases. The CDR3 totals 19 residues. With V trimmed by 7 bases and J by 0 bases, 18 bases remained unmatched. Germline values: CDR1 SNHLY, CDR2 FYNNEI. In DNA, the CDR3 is TGTGCCAGCACTTATCGGCTTGGCGGGGGGATTACTAGCACAGATACGCAGTATTTT. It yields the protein CASTYRLGGGITSTDTQYF.

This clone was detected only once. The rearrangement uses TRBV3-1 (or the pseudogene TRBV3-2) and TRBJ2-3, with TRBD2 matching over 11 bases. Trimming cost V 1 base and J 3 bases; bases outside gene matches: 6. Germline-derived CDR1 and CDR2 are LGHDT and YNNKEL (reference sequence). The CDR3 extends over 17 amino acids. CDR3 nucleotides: TGTGCCAGCAGCCAAGGGGATCTAGCGGGGGGAACAGATACGCAGTATTTT. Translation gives CASSQGDLAGGTDTQYF.

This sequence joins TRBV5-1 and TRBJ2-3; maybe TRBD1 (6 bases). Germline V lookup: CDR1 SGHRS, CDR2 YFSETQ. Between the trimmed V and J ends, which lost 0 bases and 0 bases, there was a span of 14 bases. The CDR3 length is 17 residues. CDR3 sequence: CASSLDGQYFSTDTQYF. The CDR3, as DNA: TGCGCCAGCAGCTTGGACGGACAGTACTTTAGCACAGATACGCAGTATTTT.

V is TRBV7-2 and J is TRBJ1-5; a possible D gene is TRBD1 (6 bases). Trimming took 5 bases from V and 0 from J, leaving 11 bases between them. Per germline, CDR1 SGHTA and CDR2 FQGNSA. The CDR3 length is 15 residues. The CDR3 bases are TGTGCCAGCAGCACTGGGACACTTAGCAATCAGCCCCAGCATTTT. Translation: CASSTGTLSNQPQHF.

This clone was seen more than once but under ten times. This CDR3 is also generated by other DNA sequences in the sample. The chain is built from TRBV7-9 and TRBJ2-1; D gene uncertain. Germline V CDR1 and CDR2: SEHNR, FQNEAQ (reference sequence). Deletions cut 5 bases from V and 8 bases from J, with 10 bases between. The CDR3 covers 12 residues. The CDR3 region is CASSPGGDEQFF. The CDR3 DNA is TGTGCCAGCAGCCCGGGTGGAGATGAGCAGTTCTTC.

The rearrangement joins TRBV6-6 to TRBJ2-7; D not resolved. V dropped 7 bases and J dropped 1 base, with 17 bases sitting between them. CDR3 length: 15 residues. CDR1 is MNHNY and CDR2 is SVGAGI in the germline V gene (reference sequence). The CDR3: CASTNGWEESYEQYF. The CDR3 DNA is TGTGCCAGCACCAATGGGTGGGAAGAGTCCTACGAGCAGTACTTC.

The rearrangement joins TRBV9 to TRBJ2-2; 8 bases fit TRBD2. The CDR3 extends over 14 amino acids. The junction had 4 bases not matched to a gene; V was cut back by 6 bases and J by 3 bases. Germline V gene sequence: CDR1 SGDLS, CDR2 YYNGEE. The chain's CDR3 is CASKAGADTGELFF. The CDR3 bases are TGTGCCAGCAAAGCGGGGGCCGACACCGGGGAGCTGTTTTTT.

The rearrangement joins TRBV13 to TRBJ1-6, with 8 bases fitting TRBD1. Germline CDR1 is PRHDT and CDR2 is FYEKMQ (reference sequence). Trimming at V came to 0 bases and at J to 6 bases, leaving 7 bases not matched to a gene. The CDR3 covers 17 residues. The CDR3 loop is CASSLGPGQVFNSPLHF. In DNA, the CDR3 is TGTGCCAGCAGCTTAGGTCCGGGACAGGTATTTAATTCACCCCTCCACTTT.